A selection of T cell receptor beta chains follows, all from one sample in a study of T cells in Graves' hyperthyroidism and ophthalmopathy. TCRdb redid the calling of the multiplex PCR reads with MiXCR, one entry per CDR3 protein. The sample yields about 500,000 distinct CDR3 sequences, over 15% seen once. Material for sequencing was blood. Every receptor here comes from a young woman with Graves' hyperthyroidism. Each CDR3 is given with its conserved first and last residue. Fields, in order: clone size, V gene, J gene, D gene, CDR3 protein, CDR3 DNA. D genes are given only for firm matches. Clone size is shown for a subset of rows, as once, few, many or a class of expanded clone.

clone_size: NA; v_call: TRBV29-1; j_call: TRBJ2-1; d_call: TRBD2; cdr3_aa: CSCGTSGDNEQFF; cdr3_nt: TGCAGCTGCGGGACTAGCGGAGACAATGAGCAGTTCTTC
clone_size: many; v_call: TRBV10-3; j_call: TRBJ2-7; d_call: TRBD1; cdr3_aa: CAIRDGTDYSYEQYF; cdr3_nt: TGTGCCATCAGGGACGGGACAGATTATTCCTACGAGCAGTACTTC
clone_size: many; v_call: TRBV13; j_call: TRBJ2-1; d_call: TRBD2; cdr3_aa: CASTIGLAVYNEQFF; cdr3_nt: TGTGCCAGCACCATTGGACTAGCGGTGTACAATGAGCAGTTCTTC
clone_size: many; v_call: TRBV20-1; j_call: TRBJ1-5; d_call: NA; cdr3_aa: CNARESGYSNQPQHF; cdr3_nt: TGCAATGCTAGAGAATCCGGTTATAGCAATCAGCCCCAGCATTTT
clone_size: many; v_call: TRBV7-7; j_call: TRBJ1-1; d_call: NA; cdr3_aa: CASSPSLNTEAFF; cdr3_nt: TGCGCCAGCAGCCCCTCTTTGAACACTGAAGCTTTCTTT
clone_size: many; v_call: TRBV20-1; j_call: TRBJ1-5; d_call: NA; cdr3_aa: CSARGSNQPQHF; cdr3_nt: TGCAGTGCTAGGGGCAGCAATCAGCCCCAGCATTTT
clone_size: few; v_call: TRBV20-1; j_call: TRBJ2-2; d_call: NA; cdr3_aa: CSAKKTGGELFF; cdr3_nt: TGCAGTGCTAAAAAGACAGGCGGGGAGCTGTTTTTT
clone_size: few; v_call: TRBV18; j_call: TRBJ2-5; d_call: NA; cdr3_aa: CASSGGGLGETQYF; cdr3_nt: TGTGCCAGCTCAGGAGGGGGCTTGGGAGAGACCCAGTACTTC
clone_size: many; v_call: TRBV28; j_call: TRBJ1-5; d_call: NA; cdr3_aa: CAGSNGGNQPQHF; cdr3_nt: TGTGCCGGCAGTAATGGGGGCAATCAGCCCCAGCATTTT
clone_size: NA; v_call: TRBV4-3; j_call: TRBJ1-2; d_call: NA; cdr3_aa: CASSQGRGPVNYGYTF; cdr3_nt: TGCGCCAGCAGCCAAGGAAGGGGACCCGTTAACTATGGCTACACCTTC
clone_size: NA; v_call: TRBV7-8; j_call: TRBJ1-2; d_call: TRBD1; cdr3_aa: CAGSLDREDGYTF; cdr3_nt: TGTGCCGGCAGTTTGGACAGGGAGGACGGCTACACCTTC
clone_size: many; v_call: TRBV18; j_call: TRBJ2-3; d_call: NA; cdr3_aa: CASTPRQRGTDTQYF; cdr3_nt: TGTGCCAGCACTCCCCGGCAACGCGGTACAGATACGCAGTATTTT
clone_size: few; v_call: TRBV10-2; j_call: TRBJ2-7; d_call: TRBD2; cdr3_aa: CASSPFAASGTGGQYF; cdr3_nt: TGCGCCAGCAGTCCCTTTGCGGCTAGCGGGACTGGGGGGCAGTACTTC
clone_size: many; v_call: TRBV3-1; j_call: TRBJ2-3; d_call: NA; cdr3_aa: CASSQDNRDTQYF; cdr3_nt: TGTGCCAGCAGCCAAGACAATCGAGATACGCAGTATTTT
clone_size: NA; v_call: TRBV25-1; j_call: TRBJ2-7; d_call: TRBD1; cdr3_aa: CASSEGTGKFGEQYF; cdr3_nt: TGTGCCAGCAGTGAAGGGACAGGGAAATTCGGCGAGCAGTACTTC
clone_size: many; v_call: TRBV24-1; j_call: TRBJ2-3; d_call: TRBD2; cdr3_aa: CATSGGELSGRHDTQYF; cdr3_nt: TGTGCCACCAGTGGAGGGGAGCTCAGCGGGAGGCACGATACGCAGTATTTT
clone_size: many; v_call: TRBV18; j_call: TRBJ2-2; d_call: NA; cdr3_aa: CASSPPGTTYTGELFF; cdr3_nt: TGTGCCAGCTCACCACCCGGGACAACCTACACCGGGGAGCTGTTTTTT
clone_size: NA; v_call: TRBV5-5; j_call: TRBJ2-5; d_call: TRBD2; cdr3_aa: CASSLGLVGQETQYF; cdr3_nt: TGTGCCAGCAGCTTAGGACTAGTCGGGCAAGAGACCCAGTACTTC
clone_size: few; v_call: TRBV4-3; j_call: TRBJ2-3; d_call: TRBD1; cdr3_aa: CASSRLTGGSTDTQYF; cdr3_nt: TGCGCCAGCAGCCGCCTGACAGGGGGCAGCACAGATACGCAGTATTTT
clone_size: once; v_call: TRBV20-1; j_call: TRBJ2-5; d_call: TRBD1; cdr3_aa: CSATRQGAKTQYF; cdr3_nt: TGCAGTGCTACCAGACAGGGTGCGAAGACCCAGTACTTC
clone_size: many; v_call: TRBV7-9; j_call: TRBJ2-1; d_call: TRBD1; cdr3_aa: CASSPRTGGYNEQFF; cdr3_nt: TGTGCCAGCAGCCCGCGGACAGGCGGCTACAATGAGCAGTTCTTC
clone_size: few; v_call: TRBV12-3/TRBV12-4; j_call: TRBJ1-6; d_call: TRBD1; cdr3_aa: CASTSDRAHSPLHF; cdr3_nt: TGTGCCAGCACCTCGGACAGGGCACATTCACCCCTCCACTTT
clone_size: few; v_call: TRBV11-3; j_call: TRBJ2-1; d_call: TRBD2; cdr3_aa: CASSLKGLAGSDEQFF; cdr3_nt: TGTGCCAGCAGCTTAAAGGGACTAGCGGGTTCGGATGAGCAGTTCTTC
clone_size: NA; v_call: TRBV9; j_call: TRBJ2-1; d_call: TRBD1; cdr3_aa: CASSVVAGGVNNEQFF; cdr3_nt: TGTGCCAGCAGCGTAGTGGCAGGGGGCGTTAATAATGAGCAGTTCTTC
clone_size: NA; v_call: TRBV28; j_call: TRBJ1-1; d_call: TRBD1; cdr3_aa: CASRNVRTGVGNTEAFF; cdr3_nt: TGTGCCAGCAGAAATGTCCGGACAGGGGTTGGGAACACTGAAGCTTTCTTT
clone_size: NA; v_call: TRBV5-6; j_call: TRBJ1-1; d_call: NA; cdr3_aa: CASSFTFAGMNAEAFF; cdr3_nt: TGTGCCAGCAGCTTTACGTTTGCGGGGATGAACGCTGAAGCTTTCTTT
clone_size: few; v_call: TRBV10-2; j_call: TRBJ1-1; d_call: NA; cdr3_aa: CASSVPPGGVRTEAFF; cdr3_nt: TGCGCCAGCAGTGTCCCCCCGGGGGGGGTAAGAACTGAAGCTTTCTTT
clone_size: few; v_call: TRBV12-3/TRBV12-4; j_call: TRBJ1-2; d_call: NA; cdr3_aa: CASSFLSGPRRANYGYTF; cdr3_nt: TGTGCCAGCAGTTTTTTGAGTGGCCCTCGGAGGGCTAACTATGGCTACACCTTC
clone_size: NA; v_call: TRBV7-2; j_call: TRBJ2-2; d_call: NA; cdr3_aa: CASSLVRSYTGELFF; cdr3_nt: TGTGCCAGCAGCTTAGTACGTTCTTACACCGGGGAGCTGTTTTTT
clone_size: few; v_call: TRBV4-1; j_call: TRBJ2-1; d_call: TRBD2; cdr3_aa: CASSQSPSGSGGLYNEQFF; cdr3_nt: TGCGCCAGCAGCCAAAGCCCTAGCGGGAGTGGGGGTTTATACAATGAGCAGTTCTTC
clone_size: many; v_call: TRBV7-9; j_call: TRBJ1-1; d_call: NA; cdr3_aa: CASSVQGGTEAFF; cdr3_nt: TGTGCCAGCAGCGTACAGGGAGGCACTGAAGCTTTCTTT
clone_size: many; v_call: TRBV28; j_call: TRBJ1-2; d_call: NA; cdr3_aa: CASSLQDPGYGYTF; cdr3_nt: TGTGCCAGCAGTTTACAGGATCCCGGCTATGGCTACACCTTC
clone_size: many; v_call: TRBV12-3/TRBV12-4; j_call: TRBJ1-2; d_call: NA; cdr3_aa: CASSLDRVGGYTF; cdr3_nt: TGTGCCAGCAGTTTAGACAGGGTTGGCGGCTACACCTTC
clone_size: many; v_call: TRBV30; j_call: TRBJ2-1; d_call: TRBD2; cdr3_aa: CAWSRSSGIGYEQFF; cdr3_nt: TGTGCCTGGAGTAGGTCTAGCGGGATAGGCTATGAGCAGTTCTTC
clone_size: NA; v_call: TRBV10-2; j_call: TRBJ2-2; d_call: TRBD2; cdr3_aa: CASRGIAGGLPGELFF; cdr3_nt: TGCGCCAGCAGGGGAATAGCGGGAGGACTTCCCGGGGAGCTGTTTTTT
clone_size: few; v_call: TRBV12-3/TRBV12-4; j_call: TRBJ2-2; d_call: TRBD1; cdr3_aa: CASSRHRGRRNTGELFF; cdr3_nt: TGTGCCAGCAGTCGACACAGGGGGCGGCGGAACACCGGGGAGCTGTTTTTT
clone_size: NA; v_call: TRBV6-2/TRBV6-3; j_call: TRBJ2-1; d_call: TRBD2; cdr3_aa: CASSQLAGSHEQFF; cdr3_nt: TGTGCCAGCAGTCAACTAGCGGGATCCCATGAGCAGTTCTTC
clone_size: few; v_call: TRBV19; j_call: TRBJ1-5; d_call: NA; cdr3_aa: CASSSRGGGGQPQHF; cdr3_nt: TGTGCCAGTAGTAGTCGGGGGGGCGGTGGACAGCCCCAGCATTTT
clone_size: few; v_call: TRBV9; j_call: TRBJ2-7; d_call: NA; cdr3_aa: CASSVGTKSYEQYF; cdr3_nt: TGTGCCAGCAGCGTAGGGACAAAATCCTACGAGCAGTACTTC
clone_size: few; v_call: TRBV5-8; j_call: TRBJ1-5; d_call: TRBD1; cdr3_aa: CASSTWTGINQPQHF; cdr3_nt: TGTGCCAGCAGCACGTGGACAGGTATCAATCAGCCCCAGCATTTT
clone_size: many; v_call: TRBV19; j_call: TRBJ2-1; d_call: TRBD1; cdr3_aa: CASSMLDRIYNEQFF; cdr3_nt: TGTGCCAGTAGTATGCTGGACAGGATTTACAATGAGCAGTTCTTC
clone_size: few; v_call: TRBV10-2; j_call: TRBJ2-5; d_call: NA; cdr3_aa: CASRRDASSRTQYF; cdr3_nt: TGCGCCAGCCGAAGGGACGCCTCCTCCCGGACCCAGTACTTC
clone_size: few; v_call: TRBV30; j_call: TRBJ2-1; d_call: TRBD2; cdr3_aa: CAWSYSGRAFFEQFF; cdr3_nt: TGTGCCTGGAGTTATAGCGGGAGGGCCTTTTTTGAGCAGTTCTTC
clone_size: many; v_call: TRBV7-2; j_call: TRBJ2-7; d_call: NA; cdr3_aa: CASSLSVTGVSYEQYF; cdr3_nt: TGTGCCAGCAGCTTATCAGTGACGGGAGTGTCCTACGAGCAGTACTTC
clone_size: many; v_call: TRBV7-2; j_call: TRBJ2-7; d_call: TRBD2; cdr3_aa: CASSLRYTGLAGKGSYEQYF; cdr3_nt: TGTGCCAGCAGCTTACGTTATACGGGACTAGCGGGAAAAGGATCCTACGAGCAGTACTTC
clone_size: NA; v_call: TRBV7-2; j_call: TRBJ2-3; d_call: NA; cdr3_aa: CASSLGYGDDTQYF; cdr3_nt: TGTGCCAGCAGCTTAGGTTACGGAGACGATACGCAGTATTTT
clone_size: NA; v_call: TRBV15; j_call: TRBJ2-3; d_call: NA; cdr3_aa: CATSPVDTQYF; cdr3_nt: TGTGCCACCAGCCCAGTAGATACGCAGTATTTT